This T cell receptor (beta chain) was identified in a study of tissue T cells after allogeneic stem cell transplantation. In germline, CDR1 is LGHDT, CDR2 YNNKQL (reference sequence). The CDR3 runs 12 residues. V gave up 3 bases and J gave up 2 bases, with 4 bases separating them. Produced via immunoSEQ multiplex PCR; TCRdb's table is partial and in-frame only. The table lists roughly 50,000 clones, 73% of them singletons. A word on this clone: The gene names given are mouse names. The read ends 1 residue before the CDR3 terminus; that terminus is restored from the germline J gene. This CDR3 is also generated by other DNA sequences in the sample.

Sequenced: sorted cells pooled from one or two spleens. V is TRBV4 and J is TRBJ1-2; D not certain. This TCR was recovered from a pool of C57BL/6 mice in good health. The CDR3 is CASSYGNSDYTF. The DNA read from the CDR3 is TGTGCCAGCAGCTACGGCAACTCCGACTACACC.